This T cell receptor (beta chain) was sequenced in a study of shared clonotypes between healthy human individuals. Study summary: Each donor's CD8 memory used one plate, CD8 naive two, each CD4 subset three. Study-wide results and limits: Naive subsets usually exceeded memory subsets in estimated richness. Clonotypes not shared had lower generation probabilities than those common to all four donors.

V lost 3 bases to trimming and J lost 1 base, with 14 bases between them. CDR3 length equals 16 residues. Germline V gene lookup returns CDR1 SGDLS and CDR2 YYNGEE. Using immunoSEQ multiplex PCR, the repertoire was profiled, and TCRdb retains in-frame clones only, with some absent. The sample has about 1.1 million clones, 60% to 80% seen once; the top ten hold roughly 0.9%. With respect to this clone: What it binds is not known.

The sequenced sample was memory CD4+ T cells from PBMCs. Subset: CD45RA-negative fraction. The chain links TRBV9 to TRBJ1-5, with D perhaps TRBD1 (5 bases). The source is a man aged 18 to 29 in good health. Some clones in this sample may be carry-over from other donors' samples. This CDR3 is CASSAGGGASNQPQHF. Written as DNA, the CDR3 is TGTGCCAGCAGCGCCGGGGGAGGGGCGAGCAATCAGCCCCAGCATTTT.